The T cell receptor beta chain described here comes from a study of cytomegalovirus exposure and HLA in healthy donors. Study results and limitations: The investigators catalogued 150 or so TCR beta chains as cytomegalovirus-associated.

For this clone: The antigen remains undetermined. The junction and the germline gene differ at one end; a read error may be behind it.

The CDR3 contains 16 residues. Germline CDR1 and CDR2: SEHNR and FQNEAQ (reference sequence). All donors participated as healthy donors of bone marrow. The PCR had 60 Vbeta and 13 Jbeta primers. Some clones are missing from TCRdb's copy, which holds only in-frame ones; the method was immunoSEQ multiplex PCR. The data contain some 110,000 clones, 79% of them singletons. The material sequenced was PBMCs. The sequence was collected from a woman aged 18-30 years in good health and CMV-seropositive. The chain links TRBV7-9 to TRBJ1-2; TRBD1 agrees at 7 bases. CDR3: CSSSPRQGPPNYGYTF. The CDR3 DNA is TGTTCCAGCAGCCCCCGACAGGGTCCGCCGAACTATGGCTACACCTTC.